The 6 T cell receptor beta chains reported below all come from one sample, sequenced in a study of cytomegalovirus exposure and HLA in healthy donors. The PCR ran on 60 Vbeta and 13 Jbeta primers. Data came from immunoSEQ multiplex PCR; TCRdb stores just in-frame clones and leaves some out. The profile shows about 130,000 clones, just under 80% of them singletons. Specimen: PBMCs. The source is a man under 40 in good health and CMV-seronegative.

The chain uses TRBV7-8 and TRBJ2-7, with D possibly matching TRBD2 (5 bases). The V gene lost 1 base and the J gene lost 5 bases, with 18 bases spanning the gap. CDR1 and CDR2 from the germline V gene are SGHVS and FQNEAQ. The CDR3 runs 16 residues. The CDR3 reads CASSLGGLALTHEQYF. The CDR3 DNA is TGTGCCAGCAGCTTAGGTGGCCTAGCTTTAACCCACGAGCAGTACTTC.

V and J are TRBV7-9 and TRBJ1-2; TRBD1 is a possible D gene (5 bases). The CDR3 has 16 residues. From germline, CDR1 is SEHNR and CDR2 FQNEAQ (reference sequence). Trimming removed 0 bases from V and 5 bases from J, with 16 bases in between. The CDR3 DNA follows: TGTGCCAGCAGCTTAGCGGGGACTGTTCGACTATATGGCTACACCTTC. It encodes CASSLAGTVRLYGYTF. The entire variable domain, with the rest obtained from reference TRBV7-9 and TRBJ1-2, is as follows: DTGVSQNPRHKITKRGQNVTFRCDPISEHNRLYWYRQTLGQGPEFLTYFQNEAQLEKSRLLSDRFSAERPKGSFSTLEIQRTEQGDSAMYLCASSLAGTVRLYGYTFGSGTRLTVV.

The J gene is TRBJ1-1, the V gene TRBV5-1; TRBD1 might be the D (5 bases). Germline CDR1 reads SGHRS; CDR2 reads YFSETQ. This CDR3 is 15 amino acids long. Trimming removed 0 bases from V and 4 bases from J, with 13 bases in between. The CDR3 is CASSLAVGGVTEAFF. The CDR3, as DNA: TGCGCCAGCAGCTTGGCCGTGGGGGGGGTCACTGAAGCTTTCTTT.

J is TRBJ1-3 and V is TRBV13; D is ambiguous. In germline, CDR1 is PRHDT, CDR2 FYEKMQ (reference sequence). This CDR3 comprises 15 residues. Trimming pared 1 base from V and 0 bases from J, leaving 7 bases between. CDR3 sequence: CASSLDRSSGNTIYF. The CDR3 region has the DNA TGTGCCAGCAGCTTAGACCGCAGCTCTGGAAACACCATATATTTT.

This clone was observed a handful of times. The rearrangement uses TRBV6-1 and TRBJ2-1; 9 bases match TRBD2. The CDR3 consists of 15 residues. V shed 6 bases, J shed 2 bases, and the junction held 5 bases outside the gene matches. Germline values: CDR1 MNHNS, CDR2 SASEGT. The CDR3 bases are TGTGCCAGCAGCCTACGACTAGCGGCCTACAATGAGCAGTTCTTC. The encoded protein is CASSLRLAAYNEQFF.

The rearrangement links TRBV19 to TRBJ1-6; 8 positions match TRBD1. The V segment lost 5 bases and the J segment 0 bases; nucleotides outside the gene matches: 0. This CDR3 region has 15 residues. The germline gives CDR1 LNHDA, CDR2 SQIVND (reference sequence). The CDR3 loop is CASSDRGSYNSPLHF. The CDR3 nucleotides read TGTGCCAGTAGTGACAGGGGCTCCTATAATTCACCCCTCCACTTT. The whole variable domain, filled in from reference TRBV19 and TRBJ1-6, reads DGGITQSPKYLFRKEGQNVTLSCEQNLNHDAMYWYRQDPGQGLRLIYYSQIVNDFQKGDIAEGYSVSREKKESFPLTVTSAQKNPTAFYLCASSDRGSYNSPLHFGNGTRLTVT.